The sequence of this T cell receptor (beta chain) was determined in a study of T cell responses to AZD1222 COVID-19 vaccine. Overall study results and limits: Reports say nearly half of spike-specific TCRs go after unmutated variant regions. Repertoire samples came only from after the peak T cell response. Most donors were white British and more were female, and clonal diversity was possibly underestimated. Seropositive at baseline were only a handful of AZD1222 recipients.

This CDR3 is 15 amino acids long. Germline values: CDR1 SGHTA, CDR2 FQGNSA. Between the trimmed V and J ends, which lost 1 base and 0 bases, there was a span of 10 bases. With regard to this clone: Its cognate antigen is unknown.

Only in-frame clones appear in the TCRdb table, and some are missing; sequencing was by immunoSEQ multiplex PCR. This sample has approximately 140,000 clones, with roughly 93% found just once. This receptor was taken from an adult in good health. The chain couples TRBV7-2 to TRBJ2-7; D may correspond to TRBD1 or TRBD2 (5 bases each). The sample was peripheral blood, taken on day 0 of MenACWY control vaccination. In DNA form, the CDR3 reads TGTGCCAGCAGCTTAGTTGGGGGAAGCTCCTACGAGCAGTACTTC. Amino acids: CASSLVGGSSYEQYF.